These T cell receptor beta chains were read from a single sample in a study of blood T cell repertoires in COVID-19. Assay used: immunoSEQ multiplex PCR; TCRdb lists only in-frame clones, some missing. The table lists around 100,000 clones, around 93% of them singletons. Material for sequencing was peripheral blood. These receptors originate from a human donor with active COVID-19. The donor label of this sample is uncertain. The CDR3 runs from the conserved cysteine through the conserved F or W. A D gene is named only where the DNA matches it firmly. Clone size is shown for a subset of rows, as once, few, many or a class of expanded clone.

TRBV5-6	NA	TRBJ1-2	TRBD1	CASSSTGIGYTF	TGTGCCAGCAGCTCGACAGGGATAGGCTACACCTTC
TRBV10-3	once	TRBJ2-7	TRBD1	CAIRPDRGEQYF	TGTGCCATCAGACCGGACAGGGGCGAGCAGTACTTC
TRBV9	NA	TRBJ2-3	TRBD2	CASSVAGGGTSTDTQYF	TGTGCCAGCAGCGTAGCTGGCGGGGGGACTAGCACAGATACGCAGTATTTT
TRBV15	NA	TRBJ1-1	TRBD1	CATSRATGETEAFF	TGTGCCACCAGCAGGGCGACAGGGGAGACTGAAGCTTTCTTT
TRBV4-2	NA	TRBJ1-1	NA	CASSQATRRTEAFF	TGTGCCAGCAGCCAAGCTACTAGACGCACTGAAGCTTTCTTT
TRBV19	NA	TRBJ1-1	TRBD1	CASRTGETEAFF	TGTGCCAGCAGAACAGGGGAAACTGAAGCTTTCTTT
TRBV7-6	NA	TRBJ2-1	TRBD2	CASSLVAGGSYNEQFF	TGTGCCAGCAGCTTAGTCGCGGGGGGTTCCTACAATGAGCAGTTCTTC
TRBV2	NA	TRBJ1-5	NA	CASKPGRSGLNQPQHF	TGTGCCAGCAAACCAGGGAGGTCTGGGCTTAACCAGCCCCAGCATTTT
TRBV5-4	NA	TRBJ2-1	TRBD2	CASSLGSGGADEQFF	TGTGCCAGCAGCTTGGGCAGCGGGGGGGCCGATGAGCAGTTCTTC
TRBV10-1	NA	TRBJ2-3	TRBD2	CASSGASGEAHTQYF	TGCGCCAGCAGTGGGGCTAGCGGGGAAGCACATACGCAGTATTTT
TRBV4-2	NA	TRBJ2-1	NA	CASSQDQSGSSYNEQFF	TGTGCCAGCAGCCAAGATCAAAGCGGCTCGTCCTACAATGAGCAGTTCTTC
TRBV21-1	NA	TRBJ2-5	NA	CASSTPRRQETQYF	TGTGCCAGCAGCACGCCAAGGAGACAAGAGACCCAGTACTTC
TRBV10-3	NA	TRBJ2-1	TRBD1	CAISESRSGQGMNEQFF	TGTGCCATCAGTGAGTCTAGGTCCGGACAGGGTATGAATGAGCAGTTCTTC
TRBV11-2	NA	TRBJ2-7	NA	CASSHPLSGDSYEQYF	TGTGCCAGCAGCCACCCCTTGTCAGGGGACTCCTACGAGCAGTACTTC
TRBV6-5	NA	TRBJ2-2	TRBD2	CASSSGLAVITGELFF	TGTGCCAGCAGTTCCGGACTAGCGGTTATCACCGGGGAGCTGTTTTTT
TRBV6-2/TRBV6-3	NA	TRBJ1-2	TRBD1	CASSWGQLNYGYTF	TGTGCCAGCAGTTGGGGACAGCTGAACTATGGCTACACCTTC
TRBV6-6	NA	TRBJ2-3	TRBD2	CASSRKRRGGRDYIAVDTQYF	TGTGCCAGCAGTCGGAAAAGAAGGGGCGGGAGAGACTATATAGCAGTAGATACGCAGTATTTT
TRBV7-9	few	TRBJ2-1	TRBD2	CASSSRHSFSGGVNEQFF	TGTGCCAGCAGCTCCCGCCATTCTTTTTCGGGGGGTGTGAATGAGCAGTTCTTC
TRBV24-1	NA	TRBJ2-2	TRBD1	CATSDFTLDRDTGELFF	TGTGCCACCAGTGATTTCACCTTGGACAGGGACACCGGGGAGCTGTTTTTT
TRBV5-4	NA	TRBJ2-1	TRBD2	CASSLERGGRNEQFF	TGTGCCAGCAGCTTGGAGCGGGGGGGGCGCAATGAGCAGTTCTTC
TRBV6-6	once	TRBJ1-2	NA	CASSPVEGSGYTF	TGTGCCAGCAGCCCCGTGGAGGGCTCTGGCTACACCTTC
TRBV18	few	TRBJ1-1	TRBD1	CASSREPGQLNTEAFF	TGTGCCAGCTCACGCGAACCGGGACAGCTTAACACTGAAGCTTTCTTT
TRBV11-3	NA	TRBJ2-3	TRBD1	CASSLDREADTQYF	TGTGCCAGCAGCCTCGACAGGGAAGCAGATACGCAGTATTTT
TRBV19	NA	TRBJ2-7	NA	CASSTVASDYEQYF	TGTGCCAGTAGTACGGTCGCTAGTGACTACGAGCAGTACTTC
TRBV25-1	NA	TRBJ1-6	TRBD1	CASSELGQEGNSPLHF	TGTGCCAGCAGTGAATTAGGACAGGAGGGTAATTCACCCCTCCACTTT
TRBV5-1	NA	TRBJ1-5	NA	CASSEWEGHQPQHF	TGCGCCAGCAGCGAGTGGGAGGGGCATCAGCCCCAGCATTTT
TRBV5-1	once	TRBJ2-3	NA	CASSVTGISTDTQYF	TGCGCCAGCAGCGTTACAGGGATTAGCACAGATACGCAGTATTTT
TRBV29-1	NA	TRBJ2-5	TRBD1	CSVDRGEETQYF	TGCAGCGTCGACAGGGGGGAAGAGACCCAGTACTTC
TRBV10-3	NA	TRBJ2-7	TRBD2	CAIGTSSSYEQYF	TGTGCCATCGGGACTAGTTCTTCCTACGAGCAGTACTTC
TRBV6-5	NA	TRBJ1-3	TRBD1	CASSSGRGPGNTIYF	TGTGCCAGCAGTTCCGGCAGGGGGCCCGGAAACACCATATATTTT
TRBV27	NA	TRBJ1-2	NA	CASGSVGDGYTF	TGTGCCAGCGGGTCGGTAGGGGATGGCTACACCTTC
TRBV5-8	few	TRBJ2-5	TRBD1	CASSAGTGSLETQYF	TGTGCCAGCAGCGCCGGGACAGGGAGTTTAGAGACCCAGTACTTC
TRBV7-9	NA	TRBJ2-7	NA	CASSGNQGWEQYF	TGTGCCAGCAGCGGAAACCAGGGGTGGGAGCAGTACTTC
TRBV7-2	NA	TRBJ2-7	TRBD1	CASSLVAGGLGPSYEQYF	TGTGCCAGCAGCTTAGTCGCAGGGGGCCTTGGCCCCTCCTACGAGCAGTACTTC
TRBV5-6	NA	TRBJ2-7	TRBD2	CASSPGTTGLLDEQYF	TGTGCCAGCAGCCCGGGGACTACCGGATTACTCGACGAGCAGTACTTC
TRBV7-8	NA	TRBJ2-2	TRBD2	CASSLIGLDFRGAGELFF	TGTGCCAGCAGCTTAATAGGACTAGATTTTCGGGGTGCCGGGGAGCTGTTTTTT
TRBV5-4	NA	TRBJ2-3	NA	CASSLGRQSTDTQYF	TGTGCCAGCAGCTTGGGGCGGCAAAGCACAGATACGCAGTATTTT
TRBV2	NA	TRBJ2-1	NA	CASSPGLGGYEQFF	TGTGCCAGCAGTCCGGGACTAGGGGGCTATGAGCAGTTCTTC